This T cell receptor beta chain was retrieved from a study of technical replicates of blood from a few donors. Sequencing used immunoSEQ multiplex PCR; TCRdb keeps in-frame clones, though not all of them. The sample lists 65,000 to 95,000 clones, roughly 85% occurring once. The CDR3 consists of 20 residues. J gave up 8 bases and V 1 base, and 19 bases lay outside the gene matches. Per the germline V gene, CDR1 is GTSNPN and CDR2 is SVGIG (reference sequence). The sequence came from a human donor in good health. Some clones in this sample may be carry-over from other donors' samples. This chain connects TRBV30 to TRBJ2-3, with 15 bases aligning to TRBD2. The specimen sequenced was PBMCs. In nucleotides, the CDR3 is TGTGCCTGGAGTGCAGGGACTAGCGGGAGGCCCCCGCAGGCTAAGGTTACGCAGTATTTT. Translation gives CAWSAGTSGRPPQAKVTQYF.